Listed here are 32 T cell receptor beta chains from one sample, sequenced in a study of monozygotic twins with inflammatory bowel disease. TCRdb derives one entry per CDR3 protein from the 5' RACE reads, leaving out DNA. Its table records about 110,000 distinct CDR3 sequences. Sequenced: blood. Receptor source: a human donor with ulcerative colitis or Crohn's disease, or a healthy co-twin of an affected twin (not recorded which).

This chain connects TRBV12-3 or TRBV12-4 to TRBJ2-7. The CDR3 contains 12 residues. The CDR3: CASSWHAYEQYF.

The gene calls are TRBV10-3 and TRBJ2-4; the D call from TCRdb, TRBD1, cannot be confirmed without DNA. The CDR3 sequence is 14 residues long. Looked up from germline, CDR1 is ENHRY and CDR2 is SYGVKD. CDR3 region: CAISRDRDVNIQYF.

The V and J genes are TRBV10-2 and TRBJ2-3. Germline CDR1 reads WSHSY; CDR2 reads SAAADI. This CDR3 spans 12 amino acids. The CDR3: CASSGTTDTQYF.

This chain links TRBV5-1 with TRBJ1-2. The CDR3 length is 14 residues. Germline V gene sequence: CDR1 SGHRS, CDR2 YFSETQ. CDR3 loop: CASSPFGRSYGYTF.

This chain joins TRBV7-9 and TRBJ1-2. CDR1 and CDR2 (germline): SEHNR, FQNEAQ (reference sequence). This CDR3 has 13 amino acids. The CDR3 here is CASSVGANYGYTF.

The chain joins TRBV29-1 to TRBJ2-3; TCRdb picks TRBD2, but there is no DNA to check that call. Germline assignment: CDR1 SQVTM and CDR2 ANQGSEA. The CDR3 runs to 14 residues. CDR3 region: CSVARGERTDTQYF.

The chain carries TRBV11-2 and TRBJ2-1; lacking DNA, the TRBD2 call made by TCRdb goes unchecked. The CDR3 has 16 amino acids. The germline CDR1 and CDR2 sequences are SGHAT and FQNNGV. CDR3 sequence: CASSLSGTNIPFGQFF.

The chain recombines TRBV11-2 with TRBJ1-5; TCRdb selects TRBD1, and the lack of DNA leaves this call unchecked. The CDR3 sequence is 18 residues long. Germline CDR1 reads SGHAT; CDR2 reads FQNNGV. This CDR3 is CASSQGLGAGPLYQPQHF.

The rearrangement uses TRBV18 and TRBJ2-3; lacking DNA, the TRBD1 call made by TCRdb goes unchecked. The CDR3 runs to 15 residues. Germline CDR1 KGHSH, CDR2 LQKENI. The CDR3 spells CASSLGTGRTDTQYF.

The chain has TRBV28 and TRBJ1-2; TCRdb picks TRBD1, but there is no DNA to check that call. Germline V gene lookup returns CDR1 MDHEN and CDR2 SYDVKM. CDR3 length: 17 amino acids. CDR3 sequence: CASSQIYTGQPNYGYTF.

The J gene is TRBJ2-3, the V gene TRBV4-2; no DNA is available, so the TRBD1 call from TCRdb remains unchecked. Germline V gene data show CDR1 as LGHNA and CDR2 as YNFKEQ. CDR3 length: 15 amino acids. CDR3 sequence reads: CASSGRQGGADTWYF.

The J gene is TRBJ1-6, the V gene TRBV7-8; TCRdb picks TRBD1, but there is no DNA to check that call. In germline, CDR1 is SGHVS, CDR2 FQNEAQ. CDR3 length equals 16 residues. The CDR3 sequence: CASSLDHRATDSPLHF. The entire variable domain, with the rest obtained from reference TRBV7-8 and TRBJ1-6, is as follows: GAGVSQSPRYKVAKRGQDVALRCDPISGHVSLFWYQQALGQGPEFLTYFQNEAQLDKSGLPSDRFFAERPEGSVSTLKIQRTQQEDSAVYLCASSLDHRATDSPLHFGNGTRLTVT.

V usage is TRBV29-1 and J usage is TRBJ2-2; the D call from TCRdb, TRBD2, cannot be confirmed without DNA. This CDR3 comprises 14 residues. Germline V gives CDR1 SQVTM, CDR2 ANQGSEA. This CDR3 reads CSARGGGNAGELFF.

The chain uses TRBV10-3 and TRBJ2-2; TCRdb's assignment of TRBD1 cannot be checked, as there is no DNA. The CDR3 is 14 residues long. Germline V lookup: CDR1 ENHRY, CDR2 SYGVKD. This CDR3 reads CAISADRDTGELFF.

The chain uses TRBV10-3 and TRBJ2-1. The CDR3 contains 14 residues. The germline CDR1 and CDR2 sequences are ENHRY and SYGVKD. CDR3 residues: CASRPSSTYNEQFF.

The V call is TRBV19, the J call TRBJ1-4. This CDR3 has 15 amino acids. Germline-derived CDR1 and CDR2 are LNHDA and SQIVND (reference sequence). CDR3 loop: CASSPNSATNEKLFF.

The V and J genes are TRBV28 and TRBJ2-7; TCRdb proposes TRBD1, but this gene call is untestable without DNA. The CDR3 loop spans 14 amino acids. Per the germline V gene, CDR1 is MDHEN and CDR2 is SYDVKM. The CDR3 sequence: CASRIQGGSYEQYF.

The chain uses TRBV12-3 or TRBV12-4 and TRBJ1-1; TCRdb designates TRBD1, a call that cannot be tested without DNA. The CDR3 loop spans 15 amino acids. The CDR3 sequence is CASSPLGEVRAEAFF.

The J gene is TRBJ2-3, the V gene TRBV7-9; lacking DNA, the TRBD2 call made by TCRdb goes unchecked. The germline V gene encodes CDR1 SEHNR and CDR2 FQNEAQ (reference sequence). The CDR3 contains 21 residues. The chain's CDR3 is CASSLDAPGLAGGTSTDTQYF.

The chain is built from TRBV6-5 and TRBJ2-5. The CDR3 is 13 amino acids. CDR1 is MNHEY, CDR2 SVGAGI, per germline. This CDR3 reads CASSYRGPETQYF.

This chain joins TRBV20-1 and TRBJ2-3; the D gene TCRdb calls, TRBD2, cannot be checked with no DNA. The CDR3 contains 15 residues. The germline V gene has CDR1 DFQATT and CDR2 SNEGSKA (reference sequence). CDR3 loop: CSARRVAEITDTQYF.

The gene calls are TRBV29-1 and TRBJ2-2; TCRdb's assignment of TRBD1 cannot be checked, as there is no DNA. Germline V lookup: CDR1 SQVTM, CDR2 ANQGSEA. This CDR3 region has 14 residues. CDR3 protein: CSVGTGTGTGELFF.

The chain links TRBV30 to TRBJ2-1. Looked up from germline, CDR1 is GTSNPN and CDR2 is SVGIG (reference sequence). The CDR3 spans 13 residues. The CDR3 region is CAWSKSSYNEQFF.

The rearrangement joins TRBV5-1 to TRBJ2-4; checking the TCRdb D call of TRBD1 is not possible without DNA. The CDR3 contains 14 residues. Germline CDR1 is SGHRS and CDR2 is YFSETQ. CDR3 sequence reads: CASSLGQAENIQYF.

J is TRBJ2-1 and V is TRBV12-3 or TRBV12-4; TCRdb designates TRBD1, a call that cannot be tested without DNA. The CDR3 is 15 amino acids. The chain's CDR3 is CASSLQGHTYNEQFF.

J is TRBJ2-5 and V is TRBV5-5. Germline V CDR1 and CDR2: SGHKS, YYEKEE (reference sequence). There are 14 residues in the CDR3. CDR3 sequence: CASSLNAAQETQYF.

The chain couples TRBV12-5 to TRBJ2-3. The CDR3 runs 13 residues. Germline assignment: CDR1 LGHNT and CDR2 FRNRAP. The CDR3 loop is CASGVRGTDTQYF.

The chain couples TRBV6-1 to TRBJ1-1; without DNA, the TCRdb call of TRBD1 cannot be checked. The CDR3 is made up of 15 amino acids. From germline, CDR1 is MNHNS and CDR2 SASEGT. The CDR3 loop reads CASSERWGYSTEAFF.

V gene TRBV7-8 combines with J gene TRBJ1-2; TCRdb picks TRBD1, but there is no DNA to check that call. This CDR3 has 13 amino acids. Germline loops: CDR1 SGHVS, CDR2 FQNEAQ. CDR3 sequence reads: CASSLVSGVGYTF.

The chain has TRBV20-1 and TRBJ2-7; absent DNA, TCRdb's TRBD1 call cannot be checked. Germline CDR1 and CDR2: DFQATT and SNEGSKA (reference sequence). The CDR3 length is 12 residues. The CDR3: CSAGQGFGEQYF.

This rearrangement joins TRBV28 to TRBJ1-1; TCRdb selects TRBD1, and the lack of DNA leaves this call unchecked. Germline V lookup: CDR1 MDHEN, CDR2 SYDVKM. The CDR3 covers 15 residues. CDR3 protein: CASTLRDVGNTEAFF. Drawing the rest from reference TRBV28 and TRBJ1-1, the complete variable domain is DVKVTQSSRYLVKRTGEKVFLECVQDMDHENMFWYRQDPGLGLRLIYFSYDVKMKEKGDIPEGYSVSREKKERFSLILESASTNQTSMYLCASTLRDVGNTEAFFGQGTRLTVV.

This chain uses TRBV7-9 with TRBJ2-3. Germline V gene sequence: CDR1 SEHNR, CDR2 FQNEAQ (reference sequence). This CDR3 is built from 16 residues. CDR3 protein: CASSPARGRNTDTQYF.